Below, 23 T cell receptor beta chains from the same sample are listed, as sequenced in a study of beta chain features in type 1 diabetes. TCRB transcripts that were expressed got sequenced, as all of the isolated RNA had been reverse transcribed. Using immunoSEQ multiplex PCR, the repertoire was profiled, and TCRdb retains in-frame clones only, with some absent. The profile shows approximately 38,000 clones, 45% to 50% of them singletons. Specimen: central memory CD4+ T cells from blood. All receptors come from a woman younger than 35 in good health.

This clone turned up a few times. The chain couples TRBV5-1 to TRBJ2-3; 10 positions agree with TRBD2. J was trimmed by 2 bases and V by 2 bases; bases with no gene match: 5. Germline CDR1 is SGHRS and CDR2 is YFSETQ. This CDR3 region has 16 residues. In DNA, the CDR3 is TGCGCCAGCAGCTTTACTAGCGGGGAACCCACAGATACGCAGTATTTT. Residues: CASSFTSGEPTDTQYF. The whole variable domain, filled in from reference TRBV5-1 and TRBJ2-3, reads KAGVTQTPRYLIKTRGQQVTLSCSPISGHRSVSWYQQTPGQGLQFLFEYFSETQRNKGNFPGRFSGRQFSNSRSEMNVSTLELGDSALYLCASSFTSGEPTDTQYFGPGTRLTVL.

This chain uses TRBV5-8 with TRBJ2-1, with TRBD2 identical over 10 bases. The CDR3 is 15 residues long. Germline values: CDR1 SGHTS, CDR2 YDEGEE. Trimming cost V 4 bases and J 3 bases; bases outside gene matches: 4. The CDR3 coding sequence is TGTGCCAGCAGCACCGGACTAGCGGACTACAATGAGCAGTTCTTC. This sequence encodes CASSTGLADYNEQFF.

V and J are TRBV28 and TRBJ2-7, with 7 bases that match TRBD1. The CDR3 has 14 residues. Trimming cost V 7 bases and J 12 bases; bases outside gene matches: 18. From germline, CDR1 is MDHEN and CDR2 SYDVKM. This CDR3 reads CASIGTDRRSLGYF. The DNA for the CDR3 is TGTGCCAGCATAGGTACGGACAGGCGGAGCTTGGGGTACTTC.

V and J are TRBV19 and TRBJ2-5; 9 bases map to TRBD2. The CDR3 extends over 16 amino acids. Per germline, CDR1 LNHDA and CDR2 SQIVND (reference sequence). The J segment lost 4 bases and the V segment lost 6 bases, leaving 12 bases of the junction unmatched. CDR3 residues: CASSDAGGGARETQYF. DNA of the CDR3: TGTGCCAGTAGCGACGCTGGCGGGGGGGCGCGAGAGACCCAGTACTTC.

This clone was seen more than once but under ten times. The chain links TRBV30 to TRBJ2-2, with TRBD1 as a possible D gene (6 bases). Trimming stripped 5 bases from V and 0 bases from J, with 10 bases between. The CDR3 loop spans 14 amino acids. Germline V gene data show CDR1 as GTSNPN and CDR2 as SVGIG (reference sequence). CDR3 protein: CAWSGVSNTGELFF. Written as DNA, the CDR3 is TGTGCCTGGTCAGGGGTCTCGAACACCGGGGAGCTGTTTTTT.

In this sample, this clone turned up a few times. The V gene is TRBV29-1, the J gene TRBJ2-1, with 7 nucleotides matching TRBD2. The CDR3 is 14 amino acids. Trimming cost V 6 bases and J 2 bases; bases outside gene matches: 7. CDR1 is SQVTM, CDR2 ANQGSEA, per germline. CDR3 coding DNA: TGCAGCGTCGAGGGTCTAGCGGCCTACAATGAGCAGTTCTTC. It specifies CSVEGLAAYNEQFF.

This clone was recorded a few times. The chain combines TRBV18 with TRBJ1-5; 10 bases map to TRBD1. CDR1 and CDR2 from the germline V gene are KGHSH and LQKENI. The J segment lost 1 base and the V segment lost 3 bases, leaving 12 bases of the junction unmatched. The CDR3 loop spans 19 amino acids. The CDR3 DNA is TGTGCCAGCTCACCTGTTCGACAGGGGGCTGTTACGAGCAATCAGCCCCAGCATTTT. Protein: CASSPVRQGAVTSNQPQHF.

This clone was counted a few times. The chain carries TRBV5-1 and TRBJ2-4, with 8 positions matching TRBD1. Trimming took 0 bases from V and 1 from J; bases not matched to a gene: 3. The CDR3 sequence is 16 residues long. Per germline, CDR1 SGHRS and CDR2 YFSETQ. The CDR3 reads CASSLVQGAAKNIQYF. The CDR3 region has the DNA TGCGCCAGCAGCTTGGTTCAGGGGGCGGCCAAAAACATTCAGTACTTC. Full variable domain (outside the CDR3, taken from reference TRBV5-1 and TRBJ2-4): KAGVTQTPRYLIKTRGQQVTLSCSPISGHRSVSWYQQTPGQGLQFLFEYFSETQRNKGNFPGRFSGRQFSNSRSEMNVSTLELGDSALYLCASSLVQGAAKNIQYFGAGTRLSVL.

The gene calls are TRBV5-1 and TRBJ2-7, with D perhaps matching TRBD2 (6 bases). Between the trimmed V and J ends, which lost 2 bases and 3 bases, there was a span of 15 bases. The CDR3 length is 15 residues. The V gene's germline CDR1 is SGHRS and CDR2 YFSETQ. The DNA of the CDR3 is TGCGCCAGCAGCTTTACGGCTAGCGCGAGCTACGAGCAGTACTTC. Translated, it gives CASSFTASASYEQYF. Variable domain in full (rest from reference TRBV5-1 and TRBJ2-7): KAGVTQTPRYLIKTRGQQVTLSCSPISGHRSVSWYQQTPGQGLQFLFEYFSETQRNKGNFPGRFSGRQFSNSRSEMNVSTLELGDSALYLCASSFTASASYEQYFGPGTRLTVT.

The chain carries TRBV11-2 and TRBJ2-5, with TRBD2 as a possible D gene (5 bases). This CDR3 comprises 15 residues. The V gene lost 9 bases and the J gene lost 5 bases, with 22 bases spanning the gap. Germline loops: CDR1 SGHAT, CDR2 FQNNGV. The CDR3 region is CASRSGLQPSETQYF. As DNA, the CDR3 is TGTGCCAGTAGATCAGGACTCCAGCCTTCGGAGACCCAGTACTTC. Full variable domain (missing parts from reference TRBV11-2 and TRBJ2-5): EAGVAQSPRYKIIEKRQSVAFWCNPISGHATLYWYQQILGQGPKLLIQFQNNGVVDDSQLPKDRFSAERLKGVDSTLKIQPAKLEDSAVYLCASRSGLQPSETQYFGPGTRLLVL.

In this sample, this clone turned up a few times. This chain joins TRBV6-1 and TRBJ2-7; no definite D call. V lost 5 bases to trimming and J lost 3 bases, with 8 bases between them. The V gene's germline CDR1 is MNHNS and CDR2 SASEGT. The CDR3 has 12 residues. This CDR3 reads CASSLVNYEQYF. The CDR3, as DNA: TGTGCCAGCAGTCTCGTAAACTACGAGCAGTACTTC.

V usage is TRBV11-3 and J usage is TRBJ2-1; 9 nucleotides agree with TRBD1. V trimming: 0 bases; J trimming: 8 bases; junction bases outside the gene matches: 8. The CDR3 runs to 16 residues. Germline V gives CDR1 SGHNT, CDR2 YENEEA. CDR3 in DNA: TGTGCCAGCAGCTTAGAAACCGGGACAGGGATACATGAGCAGTTCTTC. It translates to CASSLETGTGIHEQFF.

This chain uses TRBV29-1 with TRBJ2-5; maybe TRBD1 (5 bases). Germline V gives CDR1 SQVTM, CDR2 ANQGSEA. The CDR3 is 13 residues long. Trimming pared 3 bases from V and 4 bases from J, leaving 12 bases between. CDR3 nucleotide sequence: TGCAGCGTTGAGGGTGGCAGGGCAGAGACCCAGTACTTC. Residues: CSVEGGRAETQYF. The variable domain in full, completed from reference TRBV29-1 and TRBJ2-5, reads SAVISQKPSRDICQRGTSLTIQCQVDSQVTMMFWYRQQPGQSLTLIATANQGSEATYESGFVIDKFPISRPNLTFSTLTVSNMSPEDSSIYLCSVEGGRAETQYFGPGTRLLVL.

The sample holds a few counts of this clone. This chain connects TRBV18 to TRBJ2-4; D may be TRBD1 (8 bases). This CDR3 spans 19 amino acids. CDR1 and CDR2 from the germline V gene are KGHSH and LQKENI. Trimming removed 3 bases at V and 0 bases at J, with 21 bases between. In DNA, the CDR3 is TGTGCCAGCTCACCTCCACAGCGGGACAGGTTACTAGCCAAAAACATTCAGTACTTC. This codes for CASSPPQRDRLLAKNIQYF.

The chain uses TRBV10-2 and TRBJ2-5; 8 nucleotides agree with TRBD1. The J call may be mistaken, given a closer DNA end match to TRBJ2-7. Germline V CDR1 and CDR2: WSHSY, SAAADI. This CDR3 region has 13 residues. CDR3 DNA: TGCGCCAGCCGGGACAGGTACTCCTACGAGCAGTACTTC. This sequence encodes CASRDRYSYEQYF.

The chain carries TRBV30 and TRBJ1-5; D is possibly TRBD1 (5 bases). The CDR3 extends over 13 amino acids. Per the germline V gene, CDR1 is GTSNPN and CDR2 is SVGIG (reference sequence). Trimming took off 5 bases at V and 4 bases at J, with 12 bases between the two ends. CDR3 sequence: CAWARQSNQPQHF. Written as DNA, the CDR3 is TGTGCCTGGGCCCGACAGAGTAATCAGCCCCAGCATTTT.

The chain is built from TRBV19 and TRBJ1-2; D is ambiguous. The CDR3 is 15 residues long. V lost 3 bases and J 4 bases, leaving 15 bases between the germline ends. In germline, CDR1 is LNHDA, CDR2 SQIVND (reference sequence). This CDR3 reads CASSIVRDQGYGYTF. CDR3 nucleotides: TGTGCCAGTAGTATCGTGAGGGATCAAGGCTATGGCTACACCTTC.

The J gene is TRBJ1-1, the V gene TRBV27; possible D gene TRBD1, 5 bases. V was cut by 5 bases and J by 6 bases, with 16 bases left in between. This CDR3 spans 14 amino acids. Germline CDR1 and CDR2: MNHEY and SMNVEV (reference sequence). CDR3 sequence (DNA): TGTGCCAGCAGTACAGGAAACGGGTATGCTGAAGCTTTCTTT. It codes for CASSTGNGYAEAFF.

V is TRBV7-8 and J is TRBJ1-1; no clear D gene. CDR1 is SGHVS and CDR2 is FQNEAQ in the germline V gene. V was shortened by 1 base and J by 4 bases, with 10 bases between the two germline ends. This CDR3 is built from 14 residues. CDR3 coding DNA: TGTGCCAGCAGCTTAGGAGCGGGTACCACTGAAGCTTTCTTT. The encoded protein is CASSLGAGTTEAFF.

A few counts support this clone. Other DNA variants within this sample encode the same CDR3. This sequence joins TRBV5-6 and TRBJ1-1; 10 positions agree with TRBD1. After removal of 0 bases from V and 11 bases from J, the junction contained 4 bases not matched to a gene. The CDR3 has 13 residues. CDR1 and CDR2 (germline): SGHDT, YYEEEE. This CDR3 is CASSLAGQGGAFF. The CDR3 DNA follows: TGTGCCAGCAGCTTGGCCGGACAGGGGGGGGCTTTCTTT.

This clone was counted only a few times. The rearrangement uses TRBV2 and TRBJ2-3; D might be TRBD2 (5 bases). Trimming pared 8 bases from V and 5 bases from J, leaving 14 bases between. The CDR3 loop spans 13 amino acids. Germline assignment: CDR1 SNHLY and CDR2 FYNNEI. As DNA, the CDR3 is TGTGCCAGCGAGGGCCGGGTCATAGATACGCAGTATTTT. Encoded protein: CASEGRVIDTQYF.

Points on this clone: This sample also contains other DNA sequences that code for the same CDR3. The CDR3 reads CASSLDGSSYNEQFF. The CDR3 DNA is TGTGCCAGCAGCTTAGACGGGAGTTCCTACAATGAGCAGTTCTTC. This chain links TRBV11-2 with TRBJ2-1; D possibly corresponds to TRBD2 (6 bases). CDR3 length: 15 amino acids. Per germline, CDR1 SGHAT and CDR2 FQNNGV. Trimming stripped 0 bases from V and 1 base from J, with 7 bases between.

This clone was counted between two and nine times. The gene calls are TRBV5-4 and TRBJ2-1; possible D gene TRBD2, 6 bases. The germline V and J ends were trimmed by 5 bases and 2 bases, with 14 bases remaining between them. The CDR3 runs to 15 residues. Germline CDR1 reads SGHNT; CDR2 reads YYREEE (reference sequence). DNA for the CDR3: TGTGCCAGCAGTCAAGCGGGTAGGGCCTACAATGAGCAGTTCTTC. Its protein product is CASSQAGRAYNEQFF.